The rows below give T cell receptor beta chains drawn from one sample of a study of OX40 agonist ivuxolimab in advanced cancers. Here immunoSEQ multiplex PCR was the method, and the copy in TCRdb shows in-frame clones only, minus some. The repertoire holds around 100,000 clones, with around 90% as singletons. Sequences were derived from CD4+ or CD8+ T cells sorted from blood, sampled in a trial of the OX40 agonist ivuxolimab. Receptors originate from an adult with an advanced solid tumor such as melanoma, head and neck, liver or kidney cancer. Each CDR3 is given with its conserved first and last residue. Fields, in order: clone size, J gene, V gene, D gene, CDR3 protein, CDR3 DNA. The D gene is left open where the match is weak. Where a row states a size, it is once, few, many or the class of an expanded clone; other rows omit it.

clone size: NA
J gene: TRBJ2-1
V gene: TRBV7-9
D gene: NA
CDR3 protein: CASSSRVSGQYNEQFF
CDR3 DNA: TGTGCCAGCAGCTCCCGGGTTAGCGGCCAATACAATGAGCAGTTCTTC

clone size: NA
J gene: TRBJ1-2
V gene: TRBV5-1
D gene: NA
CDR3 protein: CASSLVSRGHYGYTF
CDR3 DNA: TGCGCCAGCAGCTTGGTTTCTCGCGGGCACTATGGCTACACCTTC

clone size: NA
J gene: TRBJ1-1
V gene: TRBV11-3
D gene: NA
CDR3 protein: CASSLKGKAEAFF
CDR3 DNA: TGTGCCAGCAGCTTAAAGGGAAAAGCTGAAGCTTTCTTT

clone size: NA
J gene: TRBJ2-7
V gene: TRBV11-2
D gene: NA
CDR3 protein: CASSLGVVSSYEQYF
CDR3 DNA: TGTGCCAGCAGCTTAGGCGTTGTCAGTTCCTACGAGCAGTACTTC

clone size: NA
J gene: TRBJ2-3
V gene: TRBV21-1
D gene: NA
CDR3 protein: CASRTGESTDTQYF
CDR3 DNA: TGTGCCAGCAGGACAGGGGAAAGCACAGATACGCAGTATTTT

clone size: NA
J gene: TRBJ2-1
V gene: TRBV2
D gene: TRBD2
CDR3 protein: CASSATSGSYNEQFF
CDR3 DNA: TGTGCCAGCAGTGCGACTAGCGGGAGCTACAATGAGCAGTTCTTC

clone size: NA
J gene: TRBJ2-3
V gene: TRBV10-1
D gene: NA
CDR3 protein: CASSTGLGTSQYF
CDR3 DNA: TGCGCCAGCAGTACGGGACTTGGGACCTCGCAGTATTTT

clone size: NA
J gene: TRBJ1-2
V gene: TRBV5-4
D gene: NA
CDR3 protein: CASSLKPGQGFYGYTF
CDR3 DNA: TGTGCCAGCAGCTTGAAGCCCGGGCAGGGGTTCTATGGCTACACCTTC

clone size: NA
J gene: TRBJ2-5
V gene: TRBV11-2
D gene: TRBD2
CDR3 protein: CASSLNSGTIQETQYF
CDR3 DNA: TGTGCCAGCAGCTTAAACTCCGGGACTATCCAGGAGACCCAGTACTTC

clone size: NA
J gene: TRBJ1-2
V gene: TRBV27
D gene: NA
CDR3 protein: CASSLRGDYGYTF
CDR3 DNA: TGTGCCAGCAGTTTAAGAGGGGACTATGGCTACACCTTC

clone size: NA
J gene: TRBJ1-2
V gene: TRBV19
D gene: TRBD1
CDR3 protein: CATHLEPTTGDRGYGYTF
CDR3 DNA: TGTGCCACCCACCTCGAACCGACCACAGGGGATCGCGGCTATGGCTACACCTTC

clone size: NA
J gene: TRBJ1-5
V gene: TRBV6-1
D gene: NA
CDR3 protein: CASGPEGNQPQHF
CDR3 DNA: TGTGCCAGTGGCCCTGAAGGGAATCAGCCCCAGCATTTT

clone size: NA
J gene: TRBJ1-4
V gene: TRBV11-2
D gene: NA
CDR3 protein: CASSLDPARNEKLFF
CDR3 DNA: TGTGCCAGCAGCTTAGATCCGGCCAGAAATGAAAAACTGTTTTTT

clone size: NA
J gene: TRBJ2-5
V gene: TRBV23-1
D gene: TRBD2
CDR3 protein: CASSSGGRLGQETQYF
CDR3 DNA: TGCGCCAGCAGTTCCGGCGGGAGGCTCGGGCAAGAGACCCAGTACTTC

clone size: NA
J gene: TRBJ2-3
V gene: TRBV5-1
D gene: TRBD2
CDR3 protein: CASSAVGGRDTQYF
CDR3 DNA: TGCGCCAGCTCTGCCGTCGGGGGGAGAGATACGCAGTATTTT

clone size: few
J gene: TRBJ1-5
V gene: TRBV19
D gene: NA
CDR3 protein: CASSIWGSNQPQHF
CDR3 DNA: TGTGCCAGTAGTATATGGGGAAGCAATCAGCCCCAGCATTTT

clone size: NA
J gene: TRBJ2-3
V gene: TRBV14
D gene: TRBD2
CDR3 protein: CASSPFGGVQADTQYF
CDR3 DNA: TGTGCCAGCAGCCCTTTCGGGGGGGTCCAGGCAGATACGCAGTATTTT

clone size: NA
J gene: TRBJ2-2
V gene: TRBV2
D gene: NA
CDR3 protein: CASSAEPPANTGELFF
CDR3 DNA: TGTGCCAGCAGTGCCGAGCCCCCCGCGAACACCGGGGAGCTGTTTTTT

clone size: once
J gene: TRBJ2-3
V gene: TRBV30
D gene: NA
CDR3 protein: CAWSDTSDTQYF
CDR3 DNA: TGTGCCTGGAGTGACACAAGTGATACGCAGTATTTT

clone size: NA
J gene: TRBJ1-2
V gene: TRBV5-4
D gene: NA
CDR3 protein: CASSLTLDYGYTF
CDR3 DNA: TGTGCCAGCAGCTTGACCCTTGACTATGGCTACACCTTC

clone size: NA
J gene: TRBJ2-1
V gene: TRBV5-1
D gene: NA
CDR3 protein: CASSARDQRYNEQFF
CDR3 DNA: TGCGCCAGCAGCGCCCGGGACCAGAGATACAATGAGCAGTTCTTC

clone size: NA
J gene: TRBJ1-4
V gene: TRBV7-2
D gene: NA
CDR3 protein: CASSKYRDVYEKLFF
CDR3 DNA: TGTGCCAGCAGCAAATACAGGGATGTGTATGAAAAACTGTTTTTT

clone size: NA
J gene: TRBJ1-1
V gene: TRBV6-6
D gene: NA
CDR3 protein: CASSFQGGTEAFF
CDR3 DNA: TGTGCCAGCAGTTTTCAGGGCGGCACTGAAGCTTTCTTT

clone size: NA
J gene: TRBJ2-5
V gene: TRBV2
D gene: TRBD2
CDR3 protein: CASSVGLAGETQYF
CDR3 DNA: TGTGCCAGCAGTGTGGGACTAGCTGGGGAGACCCAGTACTTC

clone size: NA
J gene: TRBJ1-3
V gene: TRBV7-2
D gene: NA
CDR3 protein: CASSLVGTVSGNTIYF
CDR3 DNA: TGTGCCAGCAGCTTAGTGGGCACAGTATCTGGAAACACCATATATTTT

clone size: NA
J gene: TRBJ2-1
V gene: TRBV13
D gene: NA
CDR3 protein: CASTLISYNEQFF
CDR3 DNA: TGTGCCAGCACCCTCATCTCCTACAATGAGCAGTTCTTC

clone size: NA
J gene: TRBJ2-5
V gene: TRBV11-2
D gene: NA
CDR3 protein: CASRTPTKETQYF
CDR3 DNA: TGTGCCAGCAGGACCCCCACAAAAGAGACCCAGTACTTC

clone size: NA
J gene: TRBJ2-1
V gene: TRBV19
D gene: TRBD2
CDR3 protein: CASSIAGTSGIGLDNEQFF
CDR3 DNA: TGTGCCAGTAGTATTGCTGGGACTAGCGGGATTGGTCTCGATAATGAGCAGTTCTTC

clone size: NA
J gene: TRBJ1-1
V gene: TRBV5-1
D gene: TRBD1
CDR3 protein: CASSRDRGTEAFF
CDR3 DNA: TGCGCCAGCAGCAGGGACAGAGGCACTGAAGCTTTCTTT

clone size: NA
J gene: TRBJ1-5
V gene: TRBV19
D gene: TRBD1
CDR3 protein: CATRNRGPNQPQHF
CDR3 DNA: TGTGCCACCCGAAACAGGGGGCCTAATCAGCCCCAGCATTTT

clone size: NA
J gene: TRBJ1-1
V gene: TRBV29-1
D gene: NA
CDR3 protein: CSARQTNTEAFF
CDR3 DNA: TGCAGCGCCAGACAGACCAACACTGAAGCTTTCTTT

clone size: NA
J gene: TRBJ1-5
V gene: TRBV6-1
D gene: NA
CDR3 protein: CASSVGPGPNQPQHF
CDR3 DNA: TGTGCCAGCAGTGTGGGCCCAGGGCCCAATCAGCCCCAGCATTTT

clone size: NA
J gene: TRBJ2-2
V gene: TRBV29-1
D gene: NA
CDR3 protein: CSAGGPVGTGELFF
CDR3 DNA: TGCAGCGCTGGGGGTCCTGTGGGCACCGGGGAGCTGTTTTTT

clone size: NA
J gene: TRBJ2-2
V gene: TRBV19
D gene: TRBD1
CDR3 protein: CASTLRTGDGTGELFF
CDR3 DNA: TGTGCCAGTACACTTCGGACAGGGGACGGTACCGGGGAGCTGTTTTTT

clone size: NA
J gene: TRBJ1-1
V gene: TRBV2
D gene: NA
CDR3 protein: CASSEATGPKAFF
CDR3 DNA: TGTGCCAGCAGTGAAGCAACAGGGCCCAAAGCTTTCTTT

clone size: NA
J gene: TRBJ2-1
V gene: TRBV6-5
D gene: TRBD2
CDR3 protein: CASSTSGSANEQFF
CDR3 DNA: TGTGCCAGCAGTACTAGCGGGAGCGCCAATGAGCAGTTCTTC

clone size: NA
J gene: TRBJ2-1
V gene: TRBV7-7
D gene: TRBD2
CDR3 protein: CASSRGSGNPQFF
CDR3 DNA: TGTGCCAGCAGTCGGGGTAGCGGGAACCCGCAGTTCTTC

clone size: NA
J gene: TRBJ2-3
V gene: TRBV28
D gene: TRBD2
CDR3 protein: CASSLSGRGDTQYF
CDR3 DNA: TGTGCCAGCAGTTTGAGCGGGAGAGGAGATACGCAGTATTTT

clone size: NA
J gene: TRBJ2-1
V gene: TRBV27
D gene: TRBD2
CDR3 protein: CASRLAGGRSNEQFF
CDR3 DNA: TGTGCCAGCAGGCTAGCGGGAGGGCGTAGCAATGAGCAGTTCTTC

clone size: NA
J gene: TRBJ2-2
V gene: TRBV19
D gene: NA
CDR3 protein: CASTVGWRTGELFF
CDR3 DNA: TGTGCCAGTACCGTAGGGTGGAGGACCGGGGAGCTGTTTTTT

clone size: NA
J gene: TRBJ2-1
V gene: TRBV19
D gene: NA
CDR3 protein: CASSIGGGLQFF
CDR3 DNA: TGTGCCAGTAGTATAGGAGGGGGTTTGCAGTTCTTC

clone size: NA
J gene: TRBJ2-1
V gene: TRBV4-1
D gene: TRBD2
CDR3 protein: CASSQVSLAVNEQFF
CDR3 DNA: TGCGCCAGCAGCCAAGTGAGTCTAGCGGTCAATGAGCAGTTCTTC

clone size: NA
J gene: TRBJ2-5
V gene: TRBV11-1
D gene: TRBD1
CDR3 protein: CASRAGTGFQETQYF
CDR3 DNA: TGTGCCAGCAGAGCCGGGACAGGGTTCCAAGAGACCCAGTACTTC

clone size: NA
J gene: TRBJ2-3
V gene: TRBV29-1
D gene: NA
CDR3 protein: CSLMPTTDTQYF
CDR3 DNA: TGCAGCCTAATGCCGACCACAGATACGCAGTATTTT

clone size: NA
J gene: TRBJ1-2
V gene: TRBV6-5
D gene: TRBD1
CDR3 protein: CASTRTGGGVGYTF
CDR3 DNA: TGTGCCAGCACCAGGACAGGGGGGGGAGTCGGCTACACCTTC

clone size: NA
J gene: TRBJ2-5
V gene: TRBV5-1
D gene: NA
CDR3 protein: CASSLVPGETQYF
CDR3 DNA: TGCGCCAGCAGCTTGGTGCCCGGAGAGACCCAGTACTTC

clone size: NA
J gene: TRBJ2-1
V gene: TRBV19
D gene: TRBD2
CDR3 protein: CASSIDGGTSVQNEQFF
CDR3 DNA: TGTGCCAGTAGTATAGATGGGGGGACTAGCGTTCAAAATGAGCAGTTCTTC

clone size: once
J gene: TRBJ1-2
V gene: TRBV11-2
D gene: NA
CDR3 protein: CASSRARPQKAGSGYTF
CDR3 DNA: TGTGCCAGCAGCCGAGCGAGGCCTCAGAAGGCGGGAAGTGGCTACACCTTC

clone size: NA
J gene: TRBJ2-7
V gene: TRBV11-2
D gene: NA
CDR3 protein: CASSGIRRRPYEQYF
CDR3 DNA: TGTGCCAGCAGCGGGATTCGGCGACGCCCCTACGAGCAGTACTTC

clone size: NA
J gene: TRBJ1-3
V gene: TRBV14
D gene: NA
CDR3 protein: CASSQQFLSGNTIYF
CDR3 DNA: TGTGCCAGCAGCCAACAGTTCCTCTCTGGAAACACCATATATTTT

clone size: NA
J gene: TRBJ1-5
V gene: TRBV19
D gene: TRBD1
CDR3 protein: CASSRRTGYQPQHF
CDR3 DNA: TGTGCCAGTAGCCGCCGGACAGGGTATCAGCCCCAGCATTTT

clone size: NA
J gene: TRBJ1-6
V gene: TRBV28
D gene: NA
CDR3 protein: CASSPGVGSSPLHF
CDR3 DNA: TGTGCCAGCAGTCCAGGGGTTGGCTCGTCACCCCTCCACTTT

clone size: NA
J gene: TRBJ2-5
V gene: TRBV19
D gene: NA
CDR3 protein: CASRASQEETQYF
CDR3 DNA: TGTGCCAGCCGGGCGTCGCAGGAAGAGACCCAGTACTTC

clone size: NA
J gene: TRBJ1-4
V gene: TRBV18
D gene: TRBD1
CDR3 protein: CASSPPDRVGEKLFF
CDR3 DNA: TGTGCCAGCTCACCGCCGGACAGGGTGGGTGAAAAACTGTTTTTT

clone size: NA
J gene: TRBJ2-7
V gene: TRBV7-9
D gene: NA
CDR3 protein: CASSLGGLGESVEQYF
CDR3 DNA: TGTGCCAGCAGCTTAGGAGGATTGGGGGAAAGTGTCGAGCAGTACTTC